This T cell receptor beta chain appears in the sequencing data of a study of Graves' ophthalmopathy and Graves' hyperthyroidism. Study summary: No ophthalmopathy within 18 months of follow-up signified stable hyperthyroidism.

The CDR3 sequence is 14 residues long. Study-wide points: Detection in blood was also observed for most expanded thyroid clonotypes above 0.001 frequency.

The study amplified TCR beta CDR3 regions using RNA transcripts. HTBI primers served in a first-round RT-PCR, which a second-round multiplex PCR followed. From the multiplex PCR reads, TCRdb called clonotypes with MiXCR, one entry per CDR3 protein. In the table there are over a million distinct CDR3 sequences, about 40% of which are singletons. None of the included patients had other autoimmune diseases, uncontrolled infections, pregnancy or lactation, as these led to exclusion. Thyroid ultrasound, orbital computed tomography, TRAb, serum thyroxine and clinical symptoms formed the basis of diagnosis. About this clonotype itself: Its antigen remains unknown.

The V and J genes are TRBV3-2 and TRBJ1-1. TRBV3-2 is an annotated pseudogene. The receptor was isolated from an adult man with Graves' hyperthyroidism. Sequences were obtained from peripheral blood or thyroid tissue (not recorded which). The CDR3 region is CASNRSAGNTEAFF. DNA of the CDR3: TGTGCCAGCAATCGTTCGGCGGGGAACACTGAAGCTTTCTTT.